This paragraph reports one T cell receptor (beta chain). Its antigen is currently not known. There are no base qualities to consult, and no much larger clone falls within one base. The sample is drawn from a study of OX40 agonist ivuxolimab in advanced cancers. Context from the whole study: The costimulatory receptor OX40 (CD134) was targeted by ivuxolimab, a fully human IgG2 agonistic monoclonal antibody. Intravenous ivuxolimab was administered to patients every 2 weeks at six dose levels: 0.01, 0.1, 0.3, 1.5, 3 and 10 mg/kg. Of the 52 patients in dose escalation, about 19 had hepatocellular carcinoma, some 15 had melanoma, 9 had renal cell carcinoma and 9 had head and neck cancer. In the dose-escalation cohort, 70% to 85% of patients were male, and the mean age was 60 years with a range of roughly 23 to 79. Prior anti-PD-1, anti-PD-L1 or anti-CTLA-4 therapy was permitted, and checkpoint inhibitors had been received by around 40% of dose-escalation patients. Partial responses were achieved by three dose-escalation patients, of whom one had hepatocellular carcinoma and two had cutaneous melanoma. The point of sequencing TCRbeta in the periphery was to test whether ivuxolimab changed TCR sequence diversity and drove clonal T-cell expansion. The paper describes the monotherapy dose-escalation part (N = 52 patients) of the phase I trial of ivuxolimab. Study-wide conclusions, independent of this receptor: At doses of 0.1 to 3.0 mg/kg, clonal expansion of both CD4+ and CD8+ T cells in blood was seen between baseline and week 6. After ivuxolimab, CD8+ T cells had more expanded clones than CD4+ T cells on average. In partial responders in the 0.1-3.0 mg/kg groups, normalized peripheral clonal expansion was found to be among the lowest, especially among CD8+ T cells. Which antigens the clonally expanded peripheral T cells were specific for was not determined. Low levels of normalized T-cell clonal expansion were also seen in some nonresponding patients.

The trial excluded patients who had a history of autoimmune disease or were on systemic immunosuppression. In every dose cohort, peripheral blood was drawn for TCR sequencing at baseline, cycle 4 day 1, and cycle 7 day 1. The samples were drawn from a first-in-human, open-label, multicenter phase I dose-escalation trial of ivuxolimab. Adults with locally advanced or metastatic melanoma, renal cell, hepatocellular, or head and neck squamous cell carcinoma were enrolled in the trial. Before TCR sequencing, CD4+ and CD8+ T cells were separately sorted from peripheral blood. For sequencing of the TCRbeta CDR3 region, genomic DNA was extracted from the sorted cells. The immunoSEQ Assay was used for sequencing of TCRbeta CDR3 regions. What TCRdb holds here is the immuneACCESS table cut down to in-frame rearrangements. Part of the clones is not present; checked against another copy, under half of the missing clones reflect an unresolved V gene, and the others are unexplained. In this sample the table shows roughly 76,000 clones, just over 85% of which occur a single time. The ten largest clones represent about 4% of the sample.

CDR1 and CDR2, per the germline V gene, are SGHRS and YFSETQ. After removal of 4 bases from V and 5 bases from J, the junction retains 10 bases not matched to a gene. The CDR3, cysteine through phenylalanine, is 15 amino acids long. The DNA shown is the 45-base CDR3, in frame from base 1. The TCR was taken from an adult with an advanced solid tumor such as melanoma, head and neck, liver or kidney cancer. This specimen consisted of CD4+ or CD8+ T cells sorted from blood, obtained in a trial of the OX40 agonist ivuxolimab. The chain is made from TRBV5-1 and TRBJ2-3; a stretch of 7 junction bases matches TRBD2. The CDR3 amino acid sequence is: CASSPRDGGIDTQYF. The sequence in DNA is TGCGCCAGCAGCCCCCGGGACGGGGGGATAGATACGCAGTATTTT.